This T cell receptor (beta chain) was found in a study of identical twins. V shed 3 bases, J shed 4 bases, and the junction held 4 bases outside the gene matches. This CDR3 is built from 16 residues. After template switching added a universal primer site, the resulting cDNA carried unique molecular identifiers. TCRdb independently ran MiXCR on the 5' RACE reads; one entry per CDR3 protein. This table has roughly 570,000 distinct CDR3 sequences, approximately 9.6% appearing once. The sample holds many counts of this clonotype. Its matching antigen is unknown. General study points: Reduced insertions were recorded for abundant cord blood beta clonotypes, with no such pattern in memory repertoires. Models came in too low on out-of-frame TCR alpha sharing in monozygotic twins.

The data were also submitted as part of a second study, on yellow fever vaccine responses in identical twins.

Sample: PBMCs. J is TRBJ2-3 and V is TRBV12-3 or TRBV12-4; 13 nucleotides agree with TRBD2. The receptor was derived from a woman aged 18-29 years in good health. The CDR3 DNA follows: TGTGCCAGCAGTTTCAGACTAGCGGGAGGACCAGATACGCAGTATTTT. It yields the protein CASSFRLAGGPDTQYF.